This TCR beta chain was recovered during a study of blood T cells in healthy people across ages. Study results and limitations: More naive CD4+ cells and higher diversity were found in long-lived than in aged donors. As age increased, TCR beta diversity per million T cells fell in a roughly linear fashion.

V gave up 5 bases and J gave up 2 bases; unmatched junction bases: 7. Per germline, CDR1 SGHTA and CDR2 FQGTGA. The CDR3 contains 16 residues. Next came a second PCR, run for about 7 to 12 cycles, which used a sample-barcoded 5' primer along with a J-beta primer mix. TCRdb processed the 5' RACE reads anew with MiXCR; each CDR3 protein has one entry. The sample contains roughly 700,000 distinct CDR3 sequences, about 52% of which appear only once. Total RNA, at least 5.5 micrograms per sample, came from PBMCs. With respect to this clonotype: Its antigen is still unknown.

This clonotype was obtained from a woman aged 55 to 70 in good health. The sequenced sample consisted of blood. V is TRBV7-3 and J is TRBJ2-1; 9 bases match TRBD2. The CDR3 DNA reads as TGTGCCAGCAGCGGAGATAGCGGGAGCCCCTACAATGAGCAGTTCTTC. It translates to CASSGDSGSPYNEQFF.